One sample yielded the 12 T cell receptor beta chains listed below, sequenced in a study of cytomegalovirus exposure and HLA in healthy donors. Amplification used 60 Vbeta primers and 13 Jbeta primers. Generated by immunoSEQ multiplex PCR, the TCRdb table keeps only in-frame clones and is missing some. This sample contains 150,000 to 200,000 clones. The sample comprised PBMCs. Receptor source: a man aged 25-45 years in good health and CMV-seronegative.

V gene TRBV5-5 combines with J gene TRBJ2-1, with 10 bases fitting TRBD1. The V gene's germline CDR1 is SGHKS and CDR2 YYEKEE (reference sequence). The CDR3 has 17 residues. The J segment lost 6 bases and the V segment lost 4 bases, leaving 13 bases of the junction unmatched. CDR3 in amino acids: CASSPGIWTGGFNEQFF. CDR3 nucleotide sequence: TGTGCCAGCAGCCCGGGGATTTGGACAGGGGGATTCAATGAGCAGTTCTTC.

V and J are TRBV27 and TRBJ1-2; 9 bases align to TRBD1. The CDR3 spans 17 residues. CDR1 is MNHEY and CDR2 is SMNVEV in the germline V gene (reference sequence). V trimming: 8 bases; J trimming: 3 bases; junction bases outside the gene matches: 16. CDR3 sequence reads: CASLSRDRESGDYGYTF. The CDR3 DNA sequence: TGTGCCAGCCTTAGCCGGGACAGGGAATCAGGGGACTATGGCTACACCTTC.

V is TRBV6-6 and J is TRBJ1-1; D remains unclear. The CDR3 covers 13 residues. The V end lost 0 bases, the J end lost 4 bases, and 6 bases lay between the germline ends. Germline lookup yields CDR1 MNHNY and CDR2 SVGAGI (reference sequence). CDR3 sequence (DNA): TGTGCCAGCAGTTACTCGACAATCACTGAAGCTTTCTTT. Protein sequence: CASSYSTITEAFF.

The CDR3 nucleotides read TGCGCCAGCAGCTTGGTTCCAGCGGGGGACAATGAGCAGTTCTTC. Translation: CASSLVPAGDNEQFF. The chain has TRBV5-1 and TRBJ2-1, with TRBD2 identical over 8 bases. The CDR3 is 15 residues long. Germline V lookup: CDR1 SGHRS, CDR2 YFSETQ. The V gene end was trimmed by 0 bases and the J gene end by 5 bases; junction bases not matched to a gene: 4.

This chain connects TRBV11-2 to TRBJ2-7; 9 bases map to TRBD1. V was pared by 4 bases and J by 6 bases, with 19 bases of the junction left unmatched. Germline lookup yields CDR1 SGHAT and CDR2 FQNNGV. The CDR3 length is 18 residues. Written as DNA, the CDR3 is TGTGCCAGCAGCTCTTTAGGGCCCGGGACAGGGAACAGGGGCGAGCAGTACTTC. Protein product: CASSSLGPGTGNRGEQYF. Full variable domain (remainder filled in from reference TRBV11-2 and TRBJ2-7): EAGVAQSPRYKIIEKRQSVAFWCNPISGHATLYWYQQILGQGPKLLIQFQNNGVVDDSQLPKDRFSAERLKGVDSTLKIQPAKLEDSAVYLCASSSLGPGTGNRGEQYFGPGTRLTVT.

The rearrangement links TRBV27 to TRBJ1-5; D gene uncertain. The CDR3 covers 15 residues. CDR1 MNHEY and CDR2 SMNVEV come from the germline V gene (reference sequence). The V end was cut by 2 bases, the J end by 0 bases, with 8 bases between. Here the CDR3 DNA reads TGTGCCAGCAGTTTACGAGGAGATAGCAATCAGCCCCAGCATTTT. As protein: CASSLRGDSNQPQHF.

The genes are TRBV4-1 and TRBJ2-3; 7 nucleotides line up with TRBD1. J was trimmed by 2 bases and V by 4 bases; bases with no gene match: 6. Germline V gives CDR1 MGHRA, CDR2 YSYEKL. The CDR3 runs 15 residues. The DNA for the CDR3 is TGCGCCAGCAGCCGCCCGGACAGGTACACAGATACGCAGTATTTT. Protein sequence: CASSRPDRYTDTQYF.

A remark on this clone: The same CDR3 is also encoded by other DNA sequences in this sample. The chain joins TRBV28 to TRBJ1-2, with D possibly matching TRBD1 (5 bases). Trimming removed 4 bases from V and 5 bases from J, with 8 bases in between. The CDR3 consists of 12 residues. Looked up from germline, CDR1 is MDHEN and CDR2 is SYDVKM. This CDR3 reads CASSSQGYGYTF. The CDR3 DNA reads as TGTGCCAGCAGTTCCCAGGGTTATGGCTACACCTTC.

The chain uses TRBV19 and TRBJ2-1; D is ambiguous. The ends were cut back, 6 bases at V and 5 bases at J, with 20 bases in the middle. The CDR3 runs 16 residues. Looked up from germline, CDR1 is LNHDA and CDR2 is SQIVND (reference sequence). The CDR3 nucleotides are TGTGCCAGTAGCACACCCCTAGGTCATGTGGACAATGAGCAGTTCTTC. This codes for CASSTPLGHVDNEQFF.

The chain links TRBV5-1 to TRBJ2-2; 8 positions match TRBD1. Trimming at V came to 1 base and at J to 7 bases, leaving 12 bases not matched to a gene. The germline gives CDR1 SGHRS, CDR2 YFSETQ. The length of the CDR3 is 17 residues. The DNA for the CDR3 is TGCGCCAGCAGCTTGACGGGACAGGTCCGGATGGGCGGGGAGCTGTTTTTT. Translating gives CASSLTGQVRMGGELFF.

The rearrangement joins TRBV19 to TRBJ2-7, with TRBD1 matching over 12 bases. Germline trimming cut 5 bases from V and 3 bases from J; bases unmatched to any gene: 2. The CDR3 spans 14 residues. CDR1 LNHDA and CDR2 SQIVND come from the germline V gene (reference sequence). Written as DNA, the CDR3 is TGTGCCAGTAGTGGGACAGGGGGCTTCTACGAGCAGTACTTC. Translated: CASSGTGGFYEQYF.

V gene TRBV28 combines with J gene TRBJ2-7; 11 bases line up with TRBD2. The CDR3 covers 15 residues. With V trimmed by 7 bases and J by 0 bases, 5 bases remained unmatched. The germline V gene encodes CDR1 MDHEN and CDR2 SYDVKM. The CDR3 nucleotides are TGTGCCAGCAATCCTAGCGGGAGGTCCTCCTACGAGCAGTACTTC. This encodes CASNPSGRSSYEQYF.